This T cell receptor beta chain appears in the sequencing data of a study of blood T cell repertoires in COVID-19 (dated by TCRdb to 2019 to 2021). Background for the entire study: Samples from collaborators originated in the United States, Italy and Spain and spanned both the acute and convalescent phases of COVID-19. The dataset comprised deeply sampled blood TCRbeta repertoires from subjects exposed to, actively infected with, or recovered from COVID-19. The repertoires were made available in a free public database intended to serve as a resource for research on the immune response to SARS-CoV-2. The material from the prospective study consisted of cDNA or gDNA derived from T cells, B-cell-depleted T cells, or PBMCs. Where available, HLA class I and class II types were taken from metadata supplied by the sample provider and were not determined by assay-based typing. Sample metadata almost always included a de-identified subject ID, COVID-19 status, age in years and sex. The samples were drawn from two sources: the first 160 participants of the ongoing ImmuneRACE study, and over 950 subjects contributed by 6 global collaborators. The research as a whole found: The quantity of clinical and demographic metadata differed by source and by participant and was supplied without curation.

V has 6 bases trimmed and J has 7 bases trimmed; junction bases matching no gene number 12. CDR1 and CDR2 (MDHEN, SYDVKM) derive from the germline V gene. The CDR3 sequence holds 16 residues, the cysteine and phenylalanine included. The DNA shown is the 48-base CDR3, in frame from base 1. Of note for this clone: Its antigen remains unidentified. No base quality values were provided; no much bigger clone lies one nucleotide off.

At one collaborating source in Seattle, patients were enrolled during active infection and were followed longitudinally through the course of disease. Each collaborating institution followed its own protocols to collect whole blood in K2EDTA tubes. For TCRbeta analysis, collaborator samples were shipped as frozen whole blood, as isolated PBMCs, or as DNA extracted from either sample type. TCRbeta CDR3 regions were amplified from genomic DNA using the immunoSEQ Assay, a bias-controlled multiplex PCR. The source study handled its data this way. Nucleated cell counts per sample were estimated from amplification of reference gene primers within the assay. Sequence reads were collapsed and filtered to measure the absolute abundance of every unique TCRbeta CDR3 rearrangement. Productive Simpson clonality was computed per sample as the square root of Simpson's diversity index over productive rearrangements. TCRdb retrieved this table from immuneACCESS and kept in-frame rearrangements only. Not all clones are present; in checked studies, unresolved V genes account for under half, and no reason is known for the remainder. That table gives V, J and clone size, and the DNA gave D and trimming. This sample is represented by about 170,000 clones; around nine tenths of them were singletons. The ten largest account for under 3% of the sample.

The rearranged chain carries TRBV28 and TRBJ2-2, and TRBD2 aligns with 9 junction nucleotides. The sample consisted of peripheral blood. The sequence was obtained from an elderly woman with COVID-19, enrolled during active disease. The DNA sequence follows: TGTGCCAGCAGCAACAGACTAGCGGCATTAGTCGGGGAGCTGTTTTTT. Its protein product is CASSNRLAALVGELFF. Supplemented by the reference TRBV28 and TRBJ2-2 proteins around the CDR3, the complete variable domain is DVKVTQSSRYLVKRTGEKVFLECVQDMDHENMFWYRQDPGLGLRLIYFSYDVKMKEKGDIPEGYSVSREKKERFSLILESASTNQTSMYLCASSNRLAALVGELFFGEGSRLTVL.